This T cell receptor beta chain was captured by sequencing in a study of T cells in Graves' hyperthyroidism and ophthalmopathy (dated by TCRdb to between 2019 and 2020). Regarding the research as a whole: Peripheral blood samples were taken at initial diagnosis, before any treatment was given. In addition, the study compared T-cell repertoires in thyroid tissue and in blood from roughly 6 Graves' hyperthyroidism patients. The paper reports TCR Vbeta CDR3 sequencing of some 140 peripheral blood samples: 43 ophthalmopathy, 70 to 85 hyperthyroidism and approximately 17 progressor patients. A discovery cohort of roughly 100 patients, about 40 with Graves' ophthalmopathy and about 60 with stable Graves' hyperthyroidism, was used to find distinguishing TCR V-J signatures. The 80 to 100 discovery patients were randomly divided into training and test sets at a 7:3 ratio. An independent validation cohort of around 19 hyperthyroidism patients and 17 patients who later progressed to ophthalmopathy tested prospective prediction of ophthalmopathy. After sampling, hyperthyroidism patients received methimazole starting at 30 mg daily, and ophthalmopathy patients received high-dose intravenous methylprednisolone. Overall results and qualifications from the work: Sample size was not statistically predetermined, and investigators were not blinded to group allocation. In validation, the model predicted progression to ophthalmopathy with around 71% sensitivity and roughly 75% specificity, a median of 6.5 months before onset. A 13 V-J signature model separated ophthalmopathy from stable hyperthyroidism, with about 90% sensitivity and 81% to 83% specificity in cross-validation and 80%/75% in testing. Most expanded thyroid clonotypes (frequency above 0.001) were also detected in blood, a finding suggesting that blood repertoires may reflect thyroid immune responses.

Amplification of TCR beta CDR3 regions was carried out from RNA transcripts. For the first round of RT-PCR on the TCR CDR3, the HTBI primer set was used together with the Qiagen OneStep RT-PCR kit. A second multiplex PCR round built the libraries, followed by size selection and purification. Libraries were sequenced paired-end with 100 bp reads on an Illumina HiSeq2000. The published analysis was carried out like this. Raw data were processed with SOAPnuke, discarding reads with adapters, uncalled bases, mean Phred below 15, or no exact constant-primer or identifier match. High-quality paired reads were merged with COPE v1.2.5, and unique nucleotide sequences were defined as clonotypes. Clonotypes were aligned to IMGT TRBV, TRBD and TRBJ reference segments using MiTCR v1.1. Only V-J combinations with frequency above 0.0001, covering 99% to 99.2% of repertoires, were analysed. The TCS score was defined as the ratio of F50 (clonal expansion) to E x V (chaos), calculated using BLOSUM62-based TCRdist between CDR3 peptides within each V-J. Welch's t-statistics and random forest reduced several hundred V-J features to about 12, which were used in a naive Bayes classifier (R e1071). TCRdb trimmed the raw reads at Q25, called clones with MiXCR and kept productive beta chains. Entries that share a CDR3 protein sequence are merged under the most common genes and DNA. In this record, the V and J calls reflect TCRdb's handling and not the investigators' own analysis. The table for this sample lists approximately 330,000 distinct CDR3 sequences; around 23% of them were counted only once. The ten top clones hold about 50% of the sample.

Trimming at the junction amounts to 1 base on V and 7 bases on J, and the germline ends lie 14 bases apart. As encoded in the germline V gene, CDR1 is SGHAT while CDR2 is FQNNGV. The CDR3, cysteine through phenylalanine, is 15 amino acids long. Only the CDR3 portion is preserved as DNA: 45 bases, with reading frame beginning at the first base. As concerns this clonotype: Its antigen remains undetermined. Base qualities are missing; no much larger clone stands one base away.

A patient counted as having stable Graves' hyperthyroidism if no progression to ophthalmopathy occurred over 18 months of follow-up. The hyperthyroidism patients were between 18 and 65 years old and newly diagnosed, with a disease duration of less than 2 months. Exclusion was applied to patients with uncontrolled infections, other autoimmune diseases, pregnancy or lactation. Diagnoses were established on the basis of clinical symptoms, serum thyroxine and TRAb, thyroid ultrasound, and orbital computed tomography. PBMCs were isolated from 8 to 10 ml of fresh peripheral blood by Ficoll-Paque density gradient centrifugation. Total RNA was extracted using Trizol reagent, and RNA quality was assessed on an Agilent 2100 Bioanalyzer.

The chain is assembled from TRBV11-2 and TRBJ1-5, with TRBD1 perhaps the D gene, on 6 matching bases. The clonotype comes from a woman aged 45-65 years with Graves' hyperthyroidism. Sequenced input: blood. The sequenced DNA is TGTGCCAGCAGCTTAGTGTCAGGGGTTAACCAGCCCCAGCATTTT. Its protein reads: CASSLVSGVNQPQHF.